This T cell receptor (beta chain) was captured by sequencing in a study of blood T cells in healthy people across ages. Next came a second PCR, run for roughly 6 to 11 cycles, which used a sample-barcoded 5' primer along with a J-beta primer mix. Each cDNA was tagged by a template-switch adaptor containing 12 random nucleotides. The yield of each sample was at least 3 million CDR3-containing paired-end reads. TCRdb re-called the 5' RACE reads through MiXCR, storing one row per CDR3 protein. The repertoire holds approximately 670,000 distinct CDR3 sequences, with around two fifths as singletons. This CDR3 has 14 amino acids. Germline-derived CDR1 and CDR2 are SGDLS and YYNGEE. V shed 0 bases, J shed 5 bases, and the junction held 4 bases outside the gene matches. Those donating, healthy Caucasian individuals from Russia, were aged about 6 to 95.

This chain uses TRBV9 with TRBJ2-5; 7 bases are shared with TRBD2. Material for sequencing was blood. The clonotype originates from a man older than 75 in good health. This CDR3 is CASSVVASGETQYF. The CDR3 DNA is TGTGCCAGCAGCGTAGTGGCTAGCGGCGAGACCCAGTACTTC.